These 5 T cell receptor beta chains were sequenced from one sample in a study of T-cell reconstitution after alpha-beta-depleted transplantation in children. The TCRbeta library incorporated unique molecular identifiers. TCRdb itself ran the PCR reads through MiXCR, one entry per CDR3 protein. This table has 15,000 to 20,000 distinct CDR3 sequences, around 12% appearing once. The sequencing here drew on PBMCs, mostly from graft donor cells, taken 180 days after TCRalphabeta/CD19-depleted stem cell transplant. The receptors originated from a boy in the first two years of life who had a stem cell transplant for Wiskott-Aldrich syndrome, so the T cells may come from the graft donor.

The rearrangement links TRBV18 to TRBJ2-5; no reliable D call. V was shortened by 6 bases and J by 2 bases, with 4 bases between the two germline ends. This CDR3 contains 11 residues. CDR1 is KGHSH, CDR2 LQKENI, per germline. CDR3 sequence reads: CASSPQETQYF. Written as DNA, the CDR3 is TGTGCCAGCTCGCCTCAAGAGACCCAGTACTTC.

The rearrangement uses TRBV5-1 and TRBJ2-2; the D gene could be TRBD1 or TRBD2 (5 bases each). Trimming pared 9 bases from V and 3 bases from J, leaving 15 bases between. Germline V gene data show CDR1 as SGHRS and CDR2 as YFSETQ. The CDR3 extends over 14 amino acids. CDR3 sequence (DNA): TGCGCCACCAAATCCGGGACCCACACCGGGGAGCTGTTTTTT. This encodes CATKSGTHTGELFF.

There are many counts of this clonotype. The CDR3 region is CASSLDRGDEQFF. DNA of the CDR3: TGTGCCAGCAGCTTAGATCGAGGAGATGAGCAGTTCTTC. The chain carries TRBV11-2 and TRBJ2-1; D is uncertain. CDR3 length equals 13 residues. Germline assignment: CDR1 SGHAT and CDR2 FQNNGV. Trimming removed 0 bases from V and 8 bases from J, with 8 bases in between.

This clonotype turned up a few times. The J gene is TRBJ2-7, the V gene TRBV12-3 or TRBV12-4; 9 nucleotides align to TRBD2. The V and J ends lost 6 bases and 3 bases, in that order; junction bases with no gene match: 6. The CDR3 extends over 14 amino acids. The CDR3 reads CASRRGRADYEQYF. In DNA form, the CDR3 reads TGTGCCAGCAGGCGCGGGAGGGCCGACTACGAGCAGTACTTC.

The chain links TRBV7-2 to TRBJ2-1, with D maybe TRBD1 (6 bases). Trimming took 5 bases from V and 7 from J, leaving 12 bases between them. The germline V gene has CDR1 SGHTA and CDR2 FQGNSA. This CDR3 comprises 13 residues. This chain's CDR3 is CASSPVRGNEQFF. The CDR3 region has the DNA TGTGCCAGCAGCCCTGTCAGGGGTAATGAGCAGTTCTTC. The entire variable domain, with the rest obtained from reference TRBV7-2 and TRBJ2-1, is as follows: GAGVSQSPSNKVTEKGKDVELRCDPISGHTALYWYRQSLGQGLEFLIYFQGNSAPDKSGLPSDRFSAERTGGSVSTLTIQRTQQEDSAVYLCASSPVRGNEQFFGPGTRLTVL.